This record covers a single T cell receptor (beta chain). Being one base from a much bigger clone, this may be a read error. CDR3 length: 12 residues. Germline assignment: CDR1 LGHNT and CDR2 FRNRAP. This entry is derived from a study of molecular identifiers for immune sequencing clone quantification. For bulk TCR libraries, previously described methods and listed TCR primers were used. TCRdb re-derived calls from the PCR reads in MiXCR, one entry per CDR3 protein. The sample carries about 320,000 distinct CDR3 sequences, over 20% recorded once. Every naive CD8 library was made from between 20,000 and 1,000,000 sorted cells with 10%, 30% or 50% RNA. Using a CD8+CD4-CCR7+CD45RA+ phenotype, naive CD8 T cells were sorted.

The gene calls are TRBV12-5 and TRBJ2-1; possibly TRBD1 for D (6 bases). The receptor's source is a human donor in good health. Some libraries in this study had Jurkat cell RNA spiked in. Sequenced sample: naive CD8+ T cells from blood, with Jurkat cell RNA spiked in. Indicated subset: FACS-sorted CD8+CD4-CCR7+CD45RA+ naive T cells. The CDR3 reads CASGYGDNGQFF. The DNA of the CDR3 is TGTGCTAGTGGTTATGGGGACAATGGGCAGTTCTTC.